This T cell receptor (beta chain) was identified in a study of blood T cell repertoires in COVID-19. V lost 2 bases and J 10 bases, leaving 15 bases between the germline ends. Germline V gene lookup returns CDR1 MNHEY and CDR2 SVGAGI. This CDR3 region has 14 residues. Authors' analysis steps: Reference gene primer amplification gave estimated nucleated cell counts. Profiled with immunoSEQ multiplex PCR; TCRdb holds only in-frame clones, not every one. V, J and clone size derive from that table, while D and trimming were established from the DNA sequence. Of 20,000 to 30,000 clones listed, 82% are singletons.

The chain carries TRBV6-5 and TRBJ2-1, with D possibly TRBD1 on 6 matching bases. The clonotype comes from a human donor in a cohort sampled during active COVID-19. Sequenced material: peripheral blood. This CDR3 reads CASSYEGYQGEQFF. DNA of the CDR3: TGTGCCAGCAGTTACGAGGGCTACCAGGGGGAGCAGTTCTTC.